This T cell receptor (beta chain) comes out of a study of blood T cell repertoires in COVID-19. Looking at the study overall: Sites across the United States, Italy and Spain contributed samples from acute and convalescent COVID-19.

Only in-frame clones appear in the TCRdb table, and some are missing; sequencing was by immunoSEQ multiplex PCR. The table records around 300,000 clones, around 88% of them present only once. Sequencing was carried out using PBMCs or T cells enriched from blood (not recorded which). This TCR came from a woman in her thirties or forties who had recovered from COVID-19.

The CDR3 spells CASSFRGVPYNEQFF. The CDR3, as DNA: TGTGCCAGCAGTTTCAGGGGTGTCCCCTACAATGAGCAGTTCTTC. The rearrangement joins TRBV27 to TRBJ2-1, with D possibly matching TRBD1 (6 bases). Germline lookup yields CDR1 MNHEY and CDR2 SMNVEV (reference sequence). The CDR3 consists of 15 residues. Deletions cut 3 bases from V and 2 bases from J, with 11 bases between.